These T cell receptor beta chains were read from a single sample in a study of shared clonotypes between healthy human individuals. Assay used: immunoSEQ multiplex PCR; TCRdb lists only in-frame clones, some missing. The repertoire has 2,100,000 or so clones, 95% of them found once; the top ten carry around 0.13%. Sequencing input: naive CD4+ T cells sorted from blood. The source of these receptors is a man between 18 and 29 years old in good health. Each CDR3 is given with its conserved first and last residue. D genes are given only for firm matches. A clone size is listed for some rows: how often the clone was seen (once, few, many), or a class if it is expanded.

j_call: TRBJ2-7; v_call: TRBV6-6; clone_size: NA; d_call: NA; cdr3_nt: TGTGCCAGCAGTTACTTGGTTGGCGAGCAGTACTTC; cdr3_aa: CASSYLVGEQYF
j_call: TRBJ1-5; v_call: TRBV28; clone_size: NA; d_call: TRBD1; cdr3_nt: TGTGCCAGCAGTTCCGGGACAGGAAGATATAGCAATCAGCCCCAGCATTTT; cdr3_aa: CASSSGTGRYSNQPQHF
j_call: TRBJ2-1; v_call: TRBV7-2; clone_size: NA; d_call: TRBD2; cdr3_nt: TGTGCCAGCAGCCCCCCCGGACTAGCGGGGGGGTTGAATGAGCAGTTCTTC; cdr3_aa: CASSPPGLAGGLNEQFF
j_call: TRBJ1-1; v_call: TRBV5-1; clone_size: NA; d_call: NA; cdr3_nt: TGCGCCAGCAGCTTGGGTATCATCGGGAACACTGAAGCTTTCTTT; cdr3_aa: CASSLGIIGNTEAFF
j_call: TRBJ2-7; v_call: TRBV7-9; clone_size: NA; d_call: NA; cdr3_nt: TGTGCCAGCAGCTTAGCGGTGCGGCAGGGGAACTACGAGCAGTACTTC; cdr3_aa: CASSLAVRQGNYEQYF
j_call: TRBJ2-7; v_call: TRBV27; clone_size: NA; d_call: TRBD1; cdr3_nt: TGTGCCAGCAGCCGGGACAGCCCCTACGAGCAGTACTTC; cdr3_aa: CASSRDSPYEQYF
j_call: TRBJ1-6; v_call: TRBV2; clone_size: NA; d_call: NA; cdr3_nt: TGTGCCAGCAGTGATTATAATTCACCCCTCCACTTT; cdr3_aa: CASSDYNSPLHF
j_call: TRBJ1-6; v_call: TRBV6-5; clone_size: NA; d_call: NA; cdr3_nt: TGTGCCAGCAGTTACGAGCCCAATTCACCCCTCCACTTT; cdr3_aa: CASSYEPNSPLHF
j_call: TRBJ1-6; v_call: TRBV7-2; clone_size: NA; d_call: TRBD1; cdr3_nt: TGTGCCAGCAGCCCCTTAACGGGACAGTCTAATTCACCCCTCCACTTT; cdr3_aa: CASSPLTGQSNSPLHF
j_call: TRBJ2-7; v_call: TRBV6-5; clone_size: NA; d_call: TRBD2; cdr3_nt: TGTGCCAGCAGTCCGCGGGGGTTAGCCTCCTACGAGCAGTACTTC; cdr3_aa: CASSPRGLASYEQYF
j_call: TRBJ2-5; v_call: TRBV25-1; clone_size: NA; d_call: TRBD1; cdr3_nt: TGTGCCAGCAGTGAATGGAGAGGGGGCTCGGAGACCCAGTACTTC; cdr3_aa: CASSEWRGGSETQYF
j_call: TRBJ1-6; v_call: TRBV6-1; clone_size: NA; d_call: NA; cdr3_nt: TGTGCCAGCAGTCCGACAGAATTCGGGGATTCACCCCTCCACTTT; cdr3_aa: CASSPTEFGDSPLHF
j_call: TRBJ2-5; v_call: TRBV7-7; clone_size: NA; d_call: TRBD1; cdr3_nt: TGTGCTAGCAGCTCCGGACAGGGGGTAGGGGAGACCCAGTACTTC; cdr3_aa: CASSSGQGVGETQYF
j_call: TRBJ2-4; v_call: TRBV6-1; clone_size: NA; d_call: NA; cdr3_nt: TGTGCCAGCAGTGAATTGATGCGGGGAGCCGCGGACATTCAGTACTTC; cdr3_aa: CASSELMRGAADIQYF
j_call: TRBJ2-2; v_call: TRBV4-3; clone_size: NA; d_call: NA; cdr3_nt: TGCGCCAGCAGCCAAGATCCCCTGAGTGTAACGGCCGGGGAGCTGTTTTTT; cdr3_aa: CASSQDPLSVTAGELFF
j_call: TRBJ1-3; v_call: TRBV6-5; clone_size: NA; d_call: NA; cdr3_nt: TGTGCCAGCAGTTACGCCCCACCGGGAGCTGGAAACACCATATATTTT; cdr3_aa: CASSYAPPGAGNTIYF
j_call: TRBJ2-1; v_call: TRBV9; clone_size: NA; d_call: TRBD1; cdr3_nt: TGTGCCAGCAGCGCAACAGGGGGGATCGTGACACAGTTCTTC; cdr3_aa: CASSATGGIVTQFF
j_call: TRBJ1-5; v_call: TRBV7-9; clone_size: NA; d_call: NA; cdr3_nt: TGTGCCAGCAGTACGGACAGCGGTAATCAGCCCCAGCATTTT; cdr3_aa: CASSTDSGNQPQHF
j_call: TRBJ2-5; v_call: TRBV6-5; clone_size: NA; d_call: TRBD1; cdr3_nt: TGTGCCAGCAGGGGGACAGCCCAAGAGACCCAGTACTTC; cdr3_aa: CASRGTAQETQYF
j_call: TRBJ1-1; v_call: TRBV5-1; clone_size: NA; d_call: NA; cdr3_nt: TGCGCCACCTCATCTGAGGGAGAGCCACACACTGAAGCTTTCTTT; cdr3_aa: CATSSEGEPHTEAFF
j_call: TRBJ2-2; v_call: TRBV18; clone_size: NA; d_call: TRBD2; cdr3_nt: TGTGCCAGCTCACCAAGCAGAGGGACTATGGAGCTGTTTTTT; cdr3_aa: CASSPSRGTMELFF
j_call: TRBJ2-6; v_call: TRBV9; clone_size: once; d_call: TRBD1; cdr3_nt: TGTGCCAGCAGATCGACAGGGGACTCTGGGGCCAACGTCCTGACTTTC; cdr3_aa: CASRSTGDSGANVLTF
j_call: TRBJ2-7; v_call: TRBV2; clone_size: NA; d_call: NA; cdr3_nt: TGTGCCAGCAAACGCGGGTCATTAGCCTACGAGCAGTACTTC; cdr3_aa: CASKRGSLAYEQYF
j_call: TRBJ1-5; v_call: TRBV30; clone_size: NA; d_call: NA; cdr3_nt: TGTGCCTGGGGGCCGGGACACTTCAATCAGCCCCAGCATTTT; cdr3_aa: CAWGPGHFNQPQHF
j_call: TRBJ1-1; v_call: TRBV10-3; clone_size: NA; d_call: NA; cdr3_nt: TGTGCCATCAGTACAGGTATGAACACTGAAGCTTTCTTT; cdr3_aa: CAISTGMNTEAFF
j_call: TRBJ1-4; v_call: TRBV5-6; clone_size: NA; d_call: NA; cdr3_nt: TGTGCCAGCAGCCTCAGTTCAGCCGGAAAACTGTTTTTT; cdr3_aa: CASSLSSAGKLFF
j_call: TRBJ1-1; v_call: TRBV9; clone_size: once; d_call: NA; cdr3_nt: TGTGCCAGCAGCGGAGAGGGCAGGAGCGCTGAAGCTTTCTTT; cdr3_aa: CASSGEGRSAEAFF
j_call: TRBJ1-3; v_call: TRBV5-1; clone_size: NA; d_call: NA; cdr3_nt: TGCGCCAGCAGCTTGGAGGGGGATTTCTCTGGAAACACCATATATTTT; cdr3_aa: CASSLEGDFSGNTIYF
j_call: TRBJ2-2; v_call: TRBV27; clone_size: NA; d_call: NA; cdr3_nt: TGTGCCAGCAGTTCCTCCGTCGGGGAGCTGTTTTTT; cdr3_aa: CASSSSVGELFF
j_call: TRBJ2-7; v_call: TRBV6-8; clone_size: NA; d_call: TRBD1; cdr3_nt: TGTGCCAGCAGTTACAGCTGGGACAGGGACTACGAGCAGTACTTC; cdr3_aa: CASSYSWDRDYEQYF
j_call: TRBJ1-4; v_call: TRBV18; clone_size: NA; d_call: NA; cdr3_nt: TGTGCCAGCTCACCAAGGCAAGAGAATGAAAAACTGTTTTTT; cdr3_aa: CASSPRQENEKLFF
j_call: TRBJ2-2; v_call: TRBV10-3; clone_size: NA; d_call: TRBD2; cdr3_nt: TGTGCCATCAGTGAGTCGGGACTAGCGGGAGCCACCGGGGAGCTGTTTTTT; cdr3_aa: CAISESGLAGATGELFF
j_call: TRBJ2-3; v_call: TRBV5-4; clone_size: NA; d_call: TRBD2; cdr3_nt: TGTGCCAGCAGCTCGGGACTAGCGGGGGGAGGGGATACGCAGTATTTT; cdr3_aa: CASSSGLAGGGDTQYF
j_call: TRBJ2-7; v_call: TRBV27; clone_size: NA; d_call: NA; cdr3_nt: TGTGCCAGCAGTTTAGGCAGGGACCATTACTACGAGCAGTACTTC; cdr3_aa: CASSLGRDHYYEQYF
j_call: TRBJ2-1; v_call: TRBV6-4; clone_size: NA; d_call: TRBD2; cdr3_nt: TGTGCCAGCAGTGACTCGTATACTAGCGGTACGGTGCGCAATGAGCAGTTCTTC; cdr3_aa: CASSDSYTSGTVRNEQFF
j_call: TRBJ2-3; v_call: TRBV11-3; clone_size: NA; d_call: TRBD2; cdr3_nt: TGTGCCAGCAGCTTGGGAGGGAAGACAGATACGCAGTATTTT; cdr3_aa: CASSLGGKTDTQYF
j_call: TRBJ2-7; v_call: TRBV7-8; clone_size: once; d_call: NA; cdr3_nt: TGTGCCAGCAGCATCCGACAGGTCGCCACCTACGAGCAGTACTTC; cdr3_aa: CASSIRQVATYEQYF
j_call: TRBJ1-4; v_call: TRBV7-3; clone_size: NA; d_call: NA; cdr3_nt: TGTGCCAGCAGCACACCTATGATAACCCTGAATGAAAAACTGTTTTTT; cdr3_aa: CASSTPMITLNEKLFF
j_call: TRBJ2-7; v_call: TRBV5-4; clone_size: NA; d_call: TRBD1; cdr3_nt: TGTGCCAGCAGCTTAACCGGGACAGGAACCTACGAGCAGTACTTC; cdr3_aa: CASSLTGTGTYEQYF
j_call: TRBJ1-5; v_call: TRBV6-1; clone_size: NA; d_call: NA; cdr3_nt: TGTGCCAGCAGGTCACCAGTCAGCAATCAGCCCCAGCATTTT; cdr3_aa: CASRSPVSNQPQHF
j_call: TRBJ1-1; v_call: TRBV2; clone_size: NA; d_call: NA; cdr3_nt: TGTGCCAGCAGTGGGCCGGGAACGAACACTGAAGCTTTCTTT; cdr3_aa: CASSGPGTNTEAFF
j_call: TRBJ1-2; v_call: TRBV6-1; clone_size: NA; d_call: TRBD1; cdr3_nt: TGTGCCAGCAGTGAATACAGGGGGCCCTATGGCTACACCTTC; cdr3_aa: CASSEYRGPYGYTF
j_call: TRBJ1-2; v_call: TRBV30; clone_size: NA; d_call: NA; cdr3_nt: TGTGCCTGGATGGGGGAGAGGGGCTACACCTTC; cdr3_aa: CAWMGERGYTF
j_call: TRBJ2-3; v_call: TRBV4-1; clone_size: NA; d_call: NA; cdr3_nt: TGCGCCAGCAGCCAAGAGGGGGGGGGCCACGGTACGCAGTATTTT; cdr3_aa: CASSQEGGGHGTQYF
j_call: TRBJ2-7; v_call: TRBV19; clone_size: NA; d_call: NA; cdr3_nt: TGTGCCAGTAGTATAGGGACGGCGAGCTACGAGCAGTACTTC; cdr3_aa: CASSIGTASYEQYF
j_call: TRBJ2-5; v_call: TRBV18; clone_size: NA; d_call: NA; cdr3_nt: TGTGCCAGCTCTAGAGGGGCAGAATCAGAGACCCAGTACTTC; cdr3_aa: CASSRGAESETQYF
j_call: TRBJ1-4; v_call: TRBV28; clone_size: NA; d_call: NA; cdr3_nt: TGTGCCAGCAGTTTAGGAGGGATTACGGGTGAAAAACTGTTTTTT; cdr3_aa: CASSLGGITGEKLFF
j_call: TRBJ1-4; v_call: TRBV6-1; clone_size: NA; d_call: NA; cdr3_nt: TGTGCCAGCAGTGAAGGGGGGCTCGGGGAAAAACTGTTTTTT; cdr3_aa: CASSEGGLGEKLFF
j_call: TRBJ1-5; v_call: TRBV12-5; clone_size: NA; d_call: NA; cdr3_nt: TGTGCTAGTGGTCAACAGGGTAGCAATCAGCCCCAGCATTTT; cdr3_aa: CASGQQGSNQPQHF
j_call: TRBJ2-2; v_call: TRBV5-1; clone_size: NA; d_call: TRBD1; cdr3_nt: TGCGCCAGCAGCCCCTCGGGACAGGGGAACGGGGAGCTGTTTTTT; cdr3_aa: CASSPSGQGNGELFF
j_call: TRBJ1-2; v_call: TRBV28; clone_size: NA; d_call: NA; cdr3_nt: TGTGCCAGCAGCCCCCAGCGGGGAGGCGGCTACACCTTC; cdr3_aa: CASSPQRGGGYTF